These 17 T cell receptor beta chains were sequenced from one sample in a study of immune characterization of retroperitoneal liposarcoma. TCRdb ran MiXCR on the PCR reads and lists one entry per CDR3 protein. The data contain about 12,000 distinct CDR3 sequences, 45% to 50% of them singletons. The sample was tumor tissue. These receptors all stem from a female donor with retroperitoneal liposarcoma.

The chain carries TRBV7-2 and TRBJ1-1; no clear D gene. V dropped 3 bases and J dropped 1 base, with 9 bases sitting between them. There are 14 residues in the CDR3. Germline assignment: CDR1 SGHTA and CDR2 FQGNSA. CDR3 protein: CASSLIGSNTEAFF. CDR3 nucleotides: TGTGCCAGCAGCTTGATAGGGTCGAACACTGAAGCTTTCTTT.

This clonotype was seen a handful of times. The rearrangement uses TRBV6-1 and TRBJ2-1; 11 bases map to TRBD2. With 7 bases clipped from V and 8 bases from J, the junction kept 10 bases outside the gene matches. CDR1 is MNHNS and CDR2 is SASEGT in the germline V gene. The CDR3 length is 15 residues. The CDR3 coding sequence is TGTGCCAGCAACATAGAGACTAGCGGGAACGATGAGCAGTTCTTC. This sequence encodes CASNIETSGNDEQFF.

V and J are TRBV6-1 and TRBJ2-5, with D possibly matching TRBD1 (6 bases). The J call is uncertain, as TRBJ2-7 better fits the DNA end. CDR1 and CDR2 (germline): MNHNS, SASEGT. This CDR3 is 15 amino acids long. The CDR3 loop reads CASTTVAGARGEQYF. CDR3 DNA: TGTGCCAGCACGACCGTGGCAGGGGCTCGTGGCGAGCAGTACTTC.

V and J are TRBV27 and TRBJ1-2, with 8 positions matching TRBD1. Trimming took 3 bases from V and 1 from J; bases not matched to a gene: 7. From germline, CDR1 is MNHEY and CDR2 SMNVEV (reference sequence). The CDR3 has 16 residues. CDR3 in DNA: TGTGCCAGCAGTTTCAGTCGGGACAGGAGTAACTATGGCTACACCTTC. It codes for CASSFSRDRSNYGYTF.

Details on this clonotype: A junction end diverges from the germline sequence, so it may reflect a read error. This rearrangement joins TRBV6-1 to TRBJ2-1, with TRBD2 matching over 9 bases. Germline-derived CDR1 and CDR2 are MNHNS and SASEGT. The CDR3 totals 17 residues. CDR3 DNA sequence: TGTGCCAGCAGTGAAGAGTACCTAGCGGGATTTAACAATGAGCAATCCTTC. It is translated as CASSEEYLAGFNNEQSF.

The chain is built from TRBV5-4 and TRBJ2-5; 8 bases map to TRBD1. Germline CDR1 is SGHNT and CDR2 is YYREEE (reference sequence). There are 15 residues in the CDR3. J lost 6 bases, V lost 4 bases, and 11 bases had no gene match. Here the CDR3 reads CASSRGTGEVQTQYF. In DNA form, the CDR3 reads TGTGCCAGCAGCAGAGGGACAGGTGAGGTGCAGACCCAGTACTTC.

This clonotype was counted only a few times. The chain couples TRBV27 to TRBJ2-1; D possibly corresponds to TRBD2 (6 bases). V was cut by 6 bases and J by 1 base, with 19 bases left in between. From germline, CDR1 is MNHEY and CDR2 SMNVEV (reference sequence). The CDR3 sequence is 17 residues long. The CDR3: CASSVAVRDVSYNEQFF. In nucleotides, the CDR3 is TGTGCCAGCAGCGTAGCGGTACGGGATGTTTCCTACAATGAGCAGTTCTTC.

This clonotype was recorded many times. This chain joins TRBV11-3 and TRBJ2-1; D gene ambiguous. V lost 2 bases and J 10 bases, leaving 12 bases between the germline ends. The germline V gene has CDR1 SGHNT and CDR2 YENEEA. CDR3 length: 13 residues. CDR3 residues: CASSLTVAYEQFF. The CDR3 DNA reads as TGTGCCAGCAGCTTAACAGTGGCCTACGAGCAGTTCTTC.

This chain connects TRBV27 to TRBJ1-2; unclear D gene. The CDR3 runs to 12 residues. The germline CDR1 and CDR2 sequences are MNHEY and SMNVEV (reference sequence). V lost 5 bases to trimming and J lost 4 bases, with 8 bases between them. The CDR3 is CASSLVGYGYTF. Here the CDR3 DNA reads TGTGCCAGCAGTCTGGTAGGCTATGGCTACACCTTC.

V usage is TRBV27 and J usage is TRBJ2-1, with 7 bases aligning to TRBD2. This CDR3 is built from 15 residues. The germline CDR1 and CDR2 sequences are MNHEY and SMNVEV (reference sequence). V dropped 6 bases and J dropped 4; count of bases not matched to a gene: 9. The DNA for the CDR3 is TGTGCCAGCAGATTAGAGGGAGGGCGTTACAATGAGCAGTTCTTC. This encodes CASRLEGGRYNEQFF.

This clonotype was counted between two and nine times. This chain joins TRBV27 and TRBJ2-3; weak D call: TRBD1 (10 bases). The germline CDR1 and CDR2 sequences are MNHEY and SMNVEV (reference sequence). The CDR3 length is 18 residues. Deletions cut 4 bases from V and 5 bases from J, with 25 bases between. CDR3 sequence: CASSSPAGGTGVVDTQYF. The CDR3 nucleotides read TGTGCCAGCAGTTCCCCCGCGGGGGGGACAGGGGTGGTAGATACGCAGTATTTT.

A word on this clonotype: The junction does not match germline at one end; this may be a read error. V and J are TRBV6-6 and TRBJ1-4; TRBD1 might be the D (5 bases). In germline, CDR1 is MNHNY, CDR2 SVGAGI (reference sequence). This CDR3 has 15 residues. The CDR3 region is CASSYSTATNEKLFF. As DNA, the CDR3 is TGTGCCAGCAGTTACTCGACAGCAACTAATGAAAAACTGTTCTTT.

This clonotype was recorded at least ten times. This chain links TRBV10-2 with TRBJ2-1; D is unresolved. V was pared by 7 bases and J by 0 bases, with 7 bases between. The CDR3 spans 13 residues. Germline V gene lookup returns CDR1 WSHSY and CDR2 SAAADI. The CDR3 reads CASMAGSYNEQFF. CDR3 sequence (DNA): TGCGCCAGCATGGCTGGCTCCTACAATGAGCAGTTCTTC.

This clonotype was seen a handful of times. The chain joins TRBV11-2 to TRBJ2-3; tentative D call: TRBD2 (5 bases). The CDR3 is 17 residues long. Trimming stripped 4 bases from V and 2 bases from J, with 19 bases between. The V gene's germline CDR1 is SGHAT and CDR2 FQNNGV. The CDR3 bases are TGTGCCAGCAGCTATGCGGACTCGCCCAGTTTCACAGATACGCAGTATTTT. It is translated as CASSYADSPSFTDTQYF.

The gene calls are TRBV27 and TRBJ2-5; a possible D gene is TRBD2 (5 bases). Trimming removed 3 bases from V and 8 bases from J, with 16 bases in between. CDR1 MNHEY and CDR2 SMNVEV come from the germline V gene (reference sequence). CDR3 length equals 14 residues. CDR3 loop: CASSFSRGMLTQYF. DNA of the CDR3: TGTGCCAGCAGTTTTTCCCGGGGTATGCTTACCCAGTACTTC.

The chain has TRBV7-2 and TRBJ1-2; D unresolved. Germline CDR1 SGHTA, CDR2 FQGNSA. The CDR3 sequence is 13 residues long. V shed 3 bases and J shed 4 bases, with 9 bases lying between them. CDR3 region: CASSFELGYGYTF. In nucleotides, the CDR3 is TGTGCCAGCAGCTTTGAATTAGGCTATGGCTACACCTTC.

A single count supports this clonotype. This chain uses TRBV6-6 with TRBJ2-1; 8 nucleotides agree with TRBD2. V dropped 5 bases and J dropped 6; count of bases not matched to a gene: 9. Per germline, CDR1 MNHNY and CDR2 SVGAGI (reference sequence). The CDR3 sequence is 15 residues long. For the CDR3, the DNA is TGTGCCAGCAGTGGGGCGGGAGGTACAAGCAATGAGCAGTTCTTC. Its translation is CASSGAGGTSNEQFF.